The 3 T cell receptor beta chains in this list originate from one sample, sequenced in a study of identical twins. TCRdb reanalysed the 5' RACE reads using MiXCR and keeps one entry per CDR3 protein. This table has a few hundred thousand distinct CDR3 sequences, less than 20% appearing once. Sequencing was carried out using naive T cells sorted from blood. These TCRs come from a man in his forties or fifties in good health.

Many counts were recorded for this clonotype. The V and J genes are TRBV7-3 and TRBJ2-7; 14 bases line up with TRBD2. From germline, CDR1 is SGHTA and CDR2 FQGTGA. V lost 4 bases and J lost 4; bases outside the gene matches: 3. The CDR3 has 15 amino acids. Here the CDR3 reads CASSSGTSGSYEQYF. In DNA, the CDR3 is TGTGCCAGCAGCTCAGGGACTAGCGGGAGTTACGAGCAGTACTTC.

This clonotype showed up just a few times. The V call is TRBV12-3 or TRBV12-4, the J call TRBJ1-5, with TRBD1 matching 7 bases. The CDR3 sequence is 15 residues long. J gave up 0 bases and V 5 bases, and 4 bases lay outside the gene matches. The CDR3 DNA follows: TGTGCCAGCAGTCACAGGGGACATAGCAATCAGCCCCAGCATTTT. It yields the protein CASSHRGHSNQPQHF.

The chain is built from TRBV4-3 and TRBJ1-4, with TRBD1 matching over 7 bases. V was clipped by 0 bases and J by 8 bases; unmatched bases: 6. The CDR3 runs 15 residues. Looked up from germline, CDR1 is LGHNA and CDR2 is YSLEER. The CDR3 loop reads CASSQDRGWGEKLFF. In DNA, the CDR3 is TGCGCCAGCAGCCAAGACAGGGGGTGGGGAGAAAAACTGTTTTTT.